This T cell receptor (beta chain) comes out of a study of T cell repertoires in cytomegalovirus infection. Study-level information: Public signatures in TCR beta pointed to CMV infection and matching HLA type.

Germline V lookup: CDR1 SGHVS, CDR2 FNYEAQ. CDR3 size: 14 residues. The junction had 4 bases not matched to a gene; V was cut back by 5 bases and J by 5 bases. TCRdb re-called the reads with MiXCR, one entry per CDR3 protein. The profile shows just under 550,000 distinct CDR3 sequences, more than 20% of them singletons. Study-level points and caveats: Frequencies of public TCR beta families were cumulated, and this identified carriers of CMV plus the relevant HLA. In two of eight donors, the top clonotype was HLA-C-restricted CMV-specific.

Remarks on this clonotype: Its antigen remains unidentified.

This chain links TRBV7-6 with TRBJ2-5; 11 positions agree with TRBD2. This clonotype originated in a human donor in good health (CMV status not recorded). Some clones in this sample may be carry-over from other donors' samples. Sequenced material: PBMCs. CDR3 sequence reads: CASSTLAGVETQYF. DNA for the CDR3: TGTGCCAGCAGCACACTAGCGGGAGTGGAGACCCAGTACTTC. Variable domain in full (rest from reference TRBV7-6 and TRBJ2-5): GAGVSQSPRYKVTKRGQDVALRCDPISGHVSLYWYRQALGQGPEFLTYFNYEAQQDKSGLPNDRFSAERPEGSISTLTIQRTEQRDSAMYRCASSTLAGVETQYFGPGTRLLVL.